This section outlines one TCR beta chain sequence together with its context. What it binds is not known. Researchers built TCR beta libraries using quantitative 5'-RACE with molecular barcodes. TCRdb analysed the 5' RACE reads with MiXCR anew, one entry per CDR3 protein. The sample lists under 150,000 distinct CDR3 sequences; approximately 14% were seen once. The data are from a study of CD8 T cells in ankylosing spondylitis. V lost 3 bases and J lost 8; bases outside the gene matches: 10. There are 15 residues in the CDR3. The germline V gene has CDR1 SEHNR and CDR2 FQNEAQ (reference sequence). Study results and limitations: Disease-linked clones reportedly concentrated significantly in matched ankylosing spondylitis synovial fluid. Certain motif variants had earlier appeared in reactive arthritis synovial fluid and blood.

The chain recombines TRBV7-9 with TRBJ2-1; 7 bases map to TRBD2. The sequencing sample was made of blood, either unsorted or a sorted T cell fraction (not recorded which). The origin of this receptor is a female donor with ankylosing spondylitis or in good health (not recorded which). The DNA for the CDR3 is TGTGCCAGCAGCTTTACGGGGGGAGTTGTCGATGAGCAGTTCTTC. It yields the protein CASSFTGGVVDEQFF.